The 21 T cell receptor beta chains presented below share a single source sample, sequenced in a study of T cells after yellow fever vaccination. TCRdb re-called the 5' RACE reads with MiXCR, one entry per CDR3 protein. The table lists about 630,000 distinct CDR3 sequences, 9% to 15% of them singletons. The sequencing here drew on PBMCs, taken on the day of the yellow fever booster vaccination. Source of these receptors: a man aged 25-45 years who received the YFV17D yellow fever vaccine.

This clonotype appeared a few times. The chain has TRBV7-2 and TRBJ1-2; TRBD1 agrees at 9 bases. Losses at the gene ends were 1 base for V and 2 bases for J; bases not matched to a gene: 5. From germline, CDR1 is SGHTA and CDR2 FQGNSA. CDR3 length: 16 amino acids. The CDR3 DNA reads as TGTGCCAGCAGCTTAGTTGCCGGGACAGGGAACTATGGCTACACCTTC. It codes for CASSLVAGTGNYGYTF.

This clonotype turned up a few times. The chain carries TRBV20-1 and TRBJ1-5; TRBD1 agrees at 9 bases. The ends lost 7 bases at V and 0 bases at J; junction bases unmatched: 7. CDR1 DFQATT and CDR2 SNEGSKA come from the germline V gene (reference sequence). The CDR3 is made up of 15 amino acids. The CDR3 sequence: CSVVTGGDSNQPQHF. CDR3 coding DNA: TGCAGTGTGGTGACAGGGGGGGATAGCAATCAGCCCCAGCATTTT.

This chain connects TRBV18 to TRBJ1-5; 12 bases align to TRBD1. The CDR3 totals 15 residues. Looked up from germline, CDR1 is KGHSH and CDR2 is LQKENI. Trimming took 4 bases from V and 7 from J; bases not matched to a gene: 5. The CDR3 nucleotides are TGTGCCAGCTCACTGGGACAGGGGGCGTCCCAGCCCCAGCATTTT. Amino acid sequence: CASSLGQGASQPQHF.

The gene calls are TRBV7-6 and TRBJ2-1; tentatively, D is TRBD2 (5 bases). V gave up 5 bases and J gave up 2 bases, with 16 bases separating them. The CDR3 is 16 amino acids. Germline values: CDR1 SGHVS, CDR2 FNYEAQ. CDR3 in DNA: TGTGCCAGCAGCCGCGAGCGGAACCCTACCTACAATGAGCAGTTCTTC. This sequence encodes CASSRERNPTYNEQFF.

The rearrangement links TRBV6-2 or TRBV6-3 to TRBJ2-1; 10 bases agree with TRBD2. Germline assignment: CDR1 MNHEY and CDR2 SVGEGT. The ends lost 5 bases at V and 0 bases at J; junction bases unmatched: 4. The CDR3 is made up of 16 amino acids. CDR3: CASSTSGMSSYNEQFF. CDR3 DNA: TGTGCCAGCAGTACTAGCGGGATGAGCTCCTACAATGAGCAGTTCTTC.

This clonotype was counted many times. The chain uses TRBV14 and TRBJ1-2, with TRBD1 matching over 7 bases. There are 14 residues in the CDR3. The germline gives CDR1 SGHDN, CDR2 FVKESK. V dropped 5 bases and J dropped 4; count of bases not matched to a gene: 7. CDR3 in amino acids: CASSEGQTVYGYTF. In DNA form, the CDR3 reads TGTGCCAGCAGCGAGGGACAGACTGTCTATGGCTACACCTTC. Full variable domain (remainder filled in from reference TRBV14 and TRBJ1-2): EAGVTQFPSHSVIEKGQTVTLRCDPISGHDNLYWYRRVMGKEIKFLLHFVKESKQDESGMPNNRFLAERTGGTYSTLKVQPAELEDSGVYFCASSEGQTVYGYTFGSGTRLTVV.

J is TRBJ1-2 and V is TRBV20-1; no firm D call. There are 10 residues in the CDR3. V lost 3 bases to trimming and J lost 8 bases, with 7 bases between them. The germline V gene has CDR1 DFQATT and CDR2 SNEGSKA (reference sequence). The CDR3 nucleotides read TGCAGTGCTAGGGGGAACGGCTACACCTTC. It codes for CSARGNGYTF.

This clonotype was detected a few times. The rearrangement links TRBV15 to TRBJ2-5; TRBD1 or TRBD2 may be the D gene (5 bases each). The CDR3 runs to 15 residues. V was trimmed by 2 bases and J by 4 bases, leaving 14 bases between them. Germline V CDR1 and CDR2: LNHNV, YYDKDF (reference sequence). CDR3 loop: CATSRYNGGLETQYF. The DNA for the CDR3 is TGTGCCACCAGCAGATATAATGGGGGATTAGAGACCCAGTACTTC.

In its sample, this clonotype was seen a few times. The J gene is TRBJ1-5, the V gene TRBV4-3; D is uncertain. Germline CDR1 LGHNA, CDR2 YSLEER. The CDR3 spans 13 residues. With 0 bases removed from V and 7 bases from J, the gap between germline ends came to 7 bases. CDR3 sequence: CASSQEPGQPQHF. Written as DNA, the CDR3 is TGCGCCAGCAGCCAAGAACCGGGACAGCCCCAGCATTTT.

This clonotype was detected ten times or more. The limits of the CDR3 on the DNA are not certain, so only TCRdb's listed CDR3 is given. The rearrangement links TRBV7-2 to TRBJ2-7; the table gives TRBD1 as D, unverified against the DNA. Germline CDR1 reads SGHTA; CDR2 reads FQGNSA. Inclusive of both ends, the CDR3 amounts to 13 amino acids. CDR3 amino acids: CASSFGAGREQYF.

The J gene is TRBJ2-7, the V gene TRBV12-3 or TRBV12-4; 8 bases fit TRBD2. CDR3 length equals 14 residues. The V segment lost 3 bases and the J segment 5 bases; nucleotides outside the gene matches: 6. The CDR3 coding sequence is TGTGCCAGCAGTTTTAGGCGGGAGGTGGACGAGCAGTACTTC. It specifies CASSFRREVDEQYF.

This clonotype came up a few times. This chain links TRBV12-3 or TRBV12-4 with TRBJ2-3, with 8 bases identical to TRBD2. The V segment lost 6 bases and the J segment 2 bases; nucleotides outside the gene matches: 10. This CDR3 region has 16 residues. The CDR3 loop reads CASRSLLAAHTDTQYF. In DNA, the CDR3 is TGTGCCAGCAGGAGCCTACTAGCGGCCCACACAGATACGCAGTATTTT.

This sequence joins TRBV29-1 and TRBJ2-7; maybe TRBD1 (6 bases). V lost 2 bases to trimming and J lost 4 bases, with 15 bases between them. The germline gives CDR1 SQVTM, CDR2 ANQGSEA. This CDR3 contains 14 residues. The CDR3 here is CSVEKGSGVYEQYF. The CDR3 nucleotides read TGCAGCGTTGAAAAGGGCTCAGGGGTGTACGAGCAGTACTTC.

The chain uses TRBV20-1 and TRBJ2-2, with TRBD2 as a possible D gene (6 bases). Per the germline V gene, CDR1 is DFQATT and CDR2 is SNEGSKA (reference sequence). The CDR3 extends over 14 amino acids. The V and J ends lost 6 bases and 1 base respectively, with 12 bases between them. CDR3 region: CSAAGWLNTGELFF. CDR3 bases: TGCAGTGCGGCGGGGTGGCTGAACACCGGGGAGCTGTTTTTT.

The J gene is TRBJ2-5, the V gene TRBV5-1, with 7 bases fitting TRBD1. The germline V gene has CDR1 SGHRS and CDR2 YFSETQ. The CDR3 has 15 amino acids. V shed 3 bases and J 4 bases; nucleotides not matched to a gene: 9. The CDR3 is CASSSHPGQLETQYF. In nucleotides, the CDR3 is TGCGCCAGCAGCTCACACCCGGGACAGCTAGAGACCCAGTACTTC.

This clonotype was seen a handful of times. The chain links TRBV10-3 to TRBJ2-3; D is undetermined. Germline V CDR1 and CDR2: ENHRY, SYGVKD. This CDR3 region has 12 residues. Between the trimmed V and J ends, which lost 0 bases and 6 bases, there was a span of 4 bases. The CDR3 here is CAISESRDTQYF. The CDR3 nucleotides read TGTGCCATCAGTGAGTCTAGGGATACGCAGTATTTT.

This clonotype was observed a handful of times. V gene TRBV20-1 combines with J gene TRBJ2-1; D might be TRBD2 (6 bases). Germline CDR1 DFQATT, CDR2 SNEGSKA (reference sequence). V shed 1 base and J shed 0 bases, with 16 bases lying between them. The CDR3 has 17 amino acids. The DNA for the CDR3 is TGCAGTGCTAGAGTCCTAGCGCTCAAGAGCTCCTACAATGAGCAGTTCTTC. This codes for CSARVLALKSSYNEQFF.

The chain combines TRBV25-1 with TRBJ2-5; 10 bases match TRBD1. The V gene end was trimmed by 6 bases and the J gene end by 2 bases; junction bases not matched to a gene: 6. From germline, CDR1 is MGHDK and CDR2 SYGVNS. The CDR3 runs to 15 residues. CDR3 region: CASSHPGQGQETQYF. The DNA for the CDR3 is TGTGCCAGCAGCCACCCGGGACAGGGGCAAGAGACCCAGTACTTC.

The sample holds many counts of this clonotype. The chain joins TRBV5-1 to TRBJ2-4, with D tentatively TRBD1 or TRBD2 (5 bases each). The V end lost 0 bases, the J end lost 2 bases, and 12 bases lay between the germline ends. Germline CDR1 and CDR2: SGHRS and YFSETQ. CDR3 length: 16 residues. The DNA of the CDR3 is TGCGCCAGCAGCTTGGCGCTGGGGGTGACCAAAAACATTCAGTACTTC. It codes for CASSLALGVTKNIQYF. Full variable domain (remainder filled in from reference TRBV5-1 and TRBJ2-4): KAGVTQTPRYLIKTRGQQVTLSCSPISGHRSVSWYQQTPGQGLQFLFEYFSETQRNKGNFPGRFSGRQFSNSRSEMNVSTLELGDSALYLCASSLALGVTKNIQYFGAGTRLSVL.

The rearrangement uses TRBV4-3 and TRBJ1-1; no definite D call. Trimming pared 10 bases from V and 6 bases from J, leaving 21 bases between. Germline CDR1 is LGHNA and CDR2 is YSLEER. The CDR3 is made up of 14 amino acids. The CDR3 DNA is TGCGCCACCTCGAAAGAGTGGCGAATCGCTGAAGCTTTCTTT. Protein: CATSKEWRIAEAFF.

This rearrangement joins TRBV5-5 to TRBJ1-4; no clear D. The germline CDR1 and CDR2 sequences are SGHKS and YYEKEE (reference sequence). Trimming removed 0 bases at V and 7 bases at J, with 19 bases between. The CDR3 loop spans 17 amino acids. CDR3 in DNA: TGTGCCAGCAGCTTGGACATTTTTGGAGGGAAACCTGAAAAACTGTTTTTT. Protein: CASSLDIFGGKPEKLFF.